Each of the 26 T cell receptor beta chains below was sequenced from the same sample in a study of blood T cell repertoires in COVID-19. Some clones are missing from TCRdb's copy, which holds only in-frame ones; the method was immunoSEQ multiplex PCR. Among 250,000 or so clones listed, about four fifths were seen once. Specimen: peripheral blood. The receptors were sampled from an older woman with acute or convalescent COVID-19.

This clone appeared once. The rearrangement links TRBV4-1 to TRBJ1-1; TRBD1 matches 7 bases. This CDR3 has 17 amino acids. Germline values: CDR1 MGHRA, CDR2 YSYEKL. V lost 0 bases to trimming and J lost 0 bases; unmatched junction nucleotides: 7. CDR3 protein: CASSQEPGQGVNTEAFF. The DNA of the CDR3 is TGCGCCAGCAGCCAAGAACCCGGTCAGGGGGTGAACACTGAAGCTTTCTTT.

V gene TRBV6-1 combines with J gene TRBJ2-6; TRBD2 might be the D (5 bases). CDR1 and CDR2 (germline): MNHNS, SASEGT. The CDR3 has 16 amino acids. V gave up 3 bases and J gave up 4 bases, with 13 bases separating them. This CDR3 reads CASSDFGESGANVLTF. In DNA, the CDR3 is TGTGCCAGCAGTGACTTCGGGGAGTCCGGGGCCAACGTCCTGACTTTC.

The CDR3 DNA sequence: TGCGCCAGCAGCCAAGACTCTGTAGGGACGGGAGGGGAAAAACTGTTTTTT. Its protein is CASSQDSVGTGGEKLFF. The V and J genes are TRBV4-3 and TRBJ1-4; TRBD1 might be the D (5 bases). This CDR3 spans 17 amino acids. V was pared by 0 bases and J by 8 bases, with 19 bases between. Germline V gene sequence: CDR1 LGHNA, CDR2 YSLEER.

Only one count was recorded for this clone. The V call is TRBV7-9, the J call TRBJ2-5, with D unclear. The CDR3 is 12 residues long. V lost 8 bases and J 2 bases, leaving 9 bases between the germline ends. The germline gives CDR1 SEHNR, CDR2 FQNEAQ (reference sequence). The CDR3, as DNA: TGTGCCAGCGGCCCGGAGCAAGAGACCCAGTACTTC. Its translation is CASGPEQETQYF.

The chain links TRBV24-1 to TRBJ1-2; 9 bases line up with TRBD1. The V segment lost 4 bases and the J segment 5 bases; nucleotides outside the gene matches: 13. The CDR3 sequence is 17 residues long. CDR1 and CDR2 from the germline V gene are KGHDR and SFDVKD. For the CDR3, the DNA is TGTGCCACCAGTGAAGGGCCGGGACAGGGAGGCGGGTATGGCTACACCTTC. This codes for CATSEGPGQGGGYGYTF.

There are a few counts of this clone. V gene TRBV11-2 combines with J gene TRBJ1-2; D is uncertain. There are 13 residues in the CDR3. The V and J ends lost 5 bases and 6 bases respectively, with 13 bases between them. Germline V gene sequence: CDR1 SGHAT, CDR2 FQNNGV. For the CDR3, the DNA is TGTGCCAGCAGCCCGTCCGGGTTACATGGCTACACCTTC. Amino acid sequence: CASSPSGLHGYTF.

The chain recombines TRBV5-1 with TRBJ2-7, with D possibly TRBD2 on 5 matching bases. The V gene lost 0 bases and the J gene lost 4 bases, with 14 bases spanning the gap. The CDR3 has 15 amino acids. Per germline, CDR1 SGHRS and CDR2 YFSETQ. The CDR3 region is CASSLGGQAVYEQYF. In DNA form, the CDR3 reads TGCGCCAGCAGCTTGGGCGGTCAAGCGGTGTACGAGCAGTACTTC.

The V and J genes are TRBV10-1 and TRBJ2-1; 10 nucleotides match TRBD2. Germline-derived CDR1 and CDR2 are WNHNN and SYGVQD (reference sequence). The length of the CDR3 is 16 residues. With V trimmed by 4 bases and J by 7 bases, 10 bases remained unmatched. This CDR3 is CASSGSSGGNLNEQFF. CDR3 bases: TGCGCCAGCAGTGGTAGTAGCGGGGGGAACCTTAATGAGCAGTTCTTC.

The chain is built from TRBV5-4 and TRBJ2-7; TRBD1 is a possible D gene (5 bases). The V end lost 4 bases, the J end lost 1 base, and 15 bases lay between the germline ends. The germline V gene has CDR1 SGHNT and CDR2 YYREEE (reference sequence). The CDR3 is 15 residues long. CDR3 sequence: CASSKGAVGSYEQYF. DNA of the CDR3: TGTGCCAGCAGCAAAGGGGCGGTCGGGTCCTACGAGCAGTACTTC.

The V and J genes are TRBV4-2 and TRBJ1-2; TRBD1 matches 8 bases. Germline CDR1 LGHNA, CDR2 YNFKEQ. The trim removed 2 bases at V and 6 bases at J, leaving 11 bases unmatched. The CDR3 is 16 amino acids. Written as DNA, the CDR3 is TGTGCCAGCAGCCAACCAAGAATCGACAGGGGAGATGGCTACACCTTC. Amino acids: CASSQPRIDRGDGYTF.

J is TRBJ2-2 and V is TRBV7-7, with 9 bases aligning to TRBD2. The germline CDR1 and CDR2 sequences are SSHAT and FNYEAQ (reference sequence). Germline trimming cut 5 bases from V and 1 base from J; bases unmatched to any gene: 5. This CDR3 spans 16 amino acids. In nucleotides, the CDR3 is TGTGCCAGCAGCCAGATGACTAGCGGGAACACCGGGGAGCTGTTTTTT. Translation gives CASSQMTSGNTGELFF.

The CDR3 bases are TGTGCCATCAGTGAGATTGGGCCGAACACTGAAGCTTTCTTT. This gives the protein CAISEIGPNTEAFF. The chain is built from TRBV10-3 and TRBJ1-1; no clear D. The CDR3 spans 14 residues. Trimming removed 2 bases from V and 1 base from J, with 8 bases in between. Germline CDR1 is ENHRY and CDR2 is SYGVKD.

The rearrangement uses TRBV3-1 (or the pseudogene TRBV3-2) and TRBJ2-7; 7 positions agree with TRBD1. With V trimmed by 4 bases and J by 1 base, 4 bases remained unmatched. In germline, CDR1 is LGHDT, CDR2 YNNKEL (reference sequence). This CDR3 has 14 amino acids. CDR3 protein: CASSRGGQSYEQYF. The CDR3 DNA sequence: TGTGCCAGCAGCCGAGGGGGACAGTCCTACGAGCAGTACTTC.

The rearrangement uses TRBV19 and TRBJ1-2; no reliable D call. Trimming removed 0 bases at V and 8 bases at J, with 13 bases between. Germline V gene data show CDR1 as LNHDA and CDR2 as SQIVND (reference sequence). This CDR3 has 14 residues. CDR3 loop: CASSIDWGAGGYTF. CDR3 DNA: TGTGCCAGTAGTATAGATTGGGGAGCAGGCGGCTACACCTTC.

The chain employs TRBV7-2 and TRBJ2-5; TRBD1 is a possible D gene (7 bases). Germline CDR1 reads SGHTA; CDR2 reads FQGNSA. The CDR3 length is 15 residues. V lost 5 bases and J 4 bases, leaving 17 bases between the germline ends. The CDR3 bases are TGTGCCAGCAGCCTGGGACCGGAGGGGGCAGAGACCCAGTACTTC. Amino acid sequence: CASSLGPEGAETQYF. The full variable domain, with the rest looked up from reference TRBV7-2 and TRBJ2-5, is GAGVSQSPSNKVTEKGKDVELRCDPISGHTALYWYRQSLGQGLEFLIYFQGNSAPDKSGLPSDRFSAERTGGSVSTLTIQRTQQEDSAVYLCASSLGPEGAETQYFGPGTRLLVL.

DNA of the CDR3: TGTGCCAGCAGCTTAGGACAGGGGAATGAAAAACTGTTTTTT. Translated: CASSLGQGNEKLFF. The rearrangement uses TRBV7-8 and TRBJ1-4; 8 bases line up with TRBD1. In germline, CDR1 is SGHVS, CDR2 FQNEAQ. The V gene end was trimmed by 1 base and the J gene end by 5 bases; junction bases not matched to a gene: 0. There are 14 residues in the CDR3.

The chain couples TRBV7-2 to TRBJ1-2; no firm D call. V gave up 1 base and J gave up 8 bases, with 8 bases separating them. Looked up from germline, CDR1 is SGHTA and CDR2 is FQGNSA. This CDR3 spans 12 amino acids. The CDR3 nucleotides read TGTGCCAGCAGCTTAGATAAGCGGGGCTACACCTTC. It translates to CASSLDKRGYTF.

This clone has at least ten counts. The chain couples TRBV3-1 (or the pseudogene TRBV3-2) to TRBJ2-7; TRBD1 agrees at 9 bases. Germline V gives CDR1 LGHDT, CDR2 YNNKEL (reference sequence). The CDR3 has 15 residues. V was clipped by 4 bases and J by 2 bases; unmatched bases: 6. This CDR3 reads CASSRPGTGTYEQYF. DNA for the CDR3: TGTGCCAGCAGCCGCCCCGGGACAGGGACCTACGAGCAGTACTTC.

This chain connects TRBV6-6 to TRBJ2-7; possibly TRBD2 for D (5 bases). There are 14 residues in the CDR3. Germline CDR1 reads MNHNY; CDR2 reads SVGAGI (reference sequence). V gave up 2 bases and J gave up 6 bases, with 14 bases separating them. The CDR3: CASSYPERGSEQYF. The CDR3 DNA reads TGTGCCAGCAGTTACCCGGAGCGAGGGTCCGAGCAGTACTTC.

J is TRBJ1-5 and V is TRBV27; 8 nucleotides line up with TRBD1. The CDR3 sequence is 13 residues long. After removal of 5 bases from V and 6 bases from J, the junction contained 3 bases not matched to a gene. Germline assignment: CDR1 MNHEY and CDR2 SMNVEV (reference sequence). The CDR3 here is CASSEGTGQPQHF. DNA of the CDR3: TGTGCCAGCAGTGAGGGGACAGGTCAGCCCCAGCATTTT.

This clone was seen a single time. CDR3 coding DNA: TGTGCCAGCAGTTACCGACGGGGGGCCCCCTACGAGCAGTACTTC. Amino acids: CASSYRRGAPYEQYF. This chain links TRBV6-2 or TRBV6-3 with TRBJ2-7; D may be TRBD2 (7 bases). Trimming cost V 2 bases and J 2 bases, with 13 bases left between them. CDR1 and CDR2 from the germline V gene are MNHEY and SVGEGT. The CDR3 loop spans 15 amino acids.

The CDR3: CASSETGRILHF. The CDR3 DNA reads as TGTGCCAGCAGTGAGACAGGGCGGATCCTCCACTTT. The gene calls are TRBV6-1 and TRBJ1-6, with 7 nucleotides matching TRBD1. CDR3 length equals 12 residues. Per the germline V gene, CDR1 is MNHNS and CDR2 is SASEGT. The V segment lost 3 bases and the J segment 15 bases; nucleotides outside the gene matches: 5.

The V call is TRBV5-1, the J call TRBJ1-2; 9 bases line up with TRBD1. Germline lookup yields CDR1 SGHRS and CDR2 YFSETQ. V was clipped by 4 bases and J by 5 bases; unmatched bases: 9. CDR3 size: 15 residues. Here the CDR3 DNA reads TGCGCCAGCAGCGACCGGGACAGGGCACCATATGGCTACACCTTC. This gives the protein CASSDRDRAPYGYTF.

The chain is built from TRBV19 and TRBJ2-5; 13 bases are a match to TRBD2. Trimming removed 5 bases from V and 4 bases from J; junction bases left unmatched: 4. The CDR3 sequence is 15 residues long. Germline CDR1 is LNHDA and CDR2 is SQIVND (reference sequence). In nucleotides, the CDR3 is TGTGCCAGTAGTCTACTAGCGGGGGGGCCAGAGACCCAGTACTTC. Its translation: CASSLLAGGPETQYF.

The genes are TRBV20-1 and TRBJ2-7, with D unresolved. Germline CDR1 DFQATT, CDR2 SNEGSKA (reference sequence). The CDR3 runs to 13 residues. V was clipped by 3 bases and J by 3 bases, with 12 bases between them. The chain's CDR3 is CSASSYRSYEQYF. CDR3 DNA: TGCAGTGCTAGTTCTTACCGGAGCTACGAGCAGTACTTC.

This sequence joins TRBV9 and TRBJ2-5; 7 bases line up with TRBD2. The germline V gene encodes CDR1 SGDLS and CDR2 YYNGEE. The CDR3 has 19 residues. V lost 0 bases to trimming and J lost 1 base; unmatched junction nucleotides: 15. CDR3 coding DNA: TGTGCCAGCAGCGTAGGATCTGGAGGAGGCGGGGGAGGCCAAGAGACCCAGTACTTC. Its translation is CASSVGSGGGGGGQETQYF.